A few counts support the clone carrying this T cell receptor (beta chain). Its antigen is currently unknown. V shed 8 bases and J 7 bases; nucleotides not matched to a gene: 10. The CDR3 covers 14 residues. Germline loops: CDR1 LNHDA, CDR2 SQIVND (reference sequence). Patients showing uncontrolled infection, other autoimmune disease, pregnancy or lactation were ineligible. The record originates from a study of T cells in Graves' hyperthyroidism and ophthalmopathy. Overall study results and limits: Ophthalmopathy was separated from stable hyperthyroidism by a 13 V-J model. Ophthalmopathy onset followed model prediction by a median about 6.5 months.

Researchers took RNA transcripts and amplified the TCR beta CDR3 regions from them. During a first-round RT-PCR of the TCR CDR3, the HTBI primer set was used. MiXCR was run by TCRdb on the multiplex PCR reads, yielding one entry per CDR3 protein. The table shows around 690,000 distinct CDR3 sequences, with 15% to 20% occurring only once. The sequence was collected from a man between 45 and 60 years old with Graves' hyperthyroidism. The source material was blood. This chain uses TRBV19 with TRBJ1-1, with 10 bases identical to TRBD1. CDR3 nucleotide sequence: TGTGCCAGTCTCCTGACAGGGGGCATTAGTGAAGCTTTCTTT. Its protein is CASLLTGGISEAFF.